The 29 T cell receptor beta chains presented below share a single source sample, sequenced in a study of shared clonotypes between healthy human individuals. Assay used: immunoSEQ multiplex PCR; TCRdb lists only in-frame clones, some missing. The sample has 2 million to 2.5 million clones; more than 90% are singletons. Sequenced sample: naive CD4+ T cells sorted from blood. Documented subset: CD45RA+ positively selected. The receptors were gathered from a man younger than 30 in good health.

V usage is TRBV23-1 and J usage is TRBJ1-6; TRBD1 aligns across 9 bases. TRBV23-1 is an ORF, with its function uncertain. V gave up 2 bases and J gave up 10 bases; unmatched junction bases: 12. This CDR3 is 17 amino acids long. This chain's CDR3 is CASSQPSNRDRESPLHF. The DNA for the CDR3 is TGCGCCAGCAGTCAACCTTCAAATAGGGACAGGGAATCACCCCTCCACTTT.

The chain carries TRBV4-2 and TRBJ2-5; 9 positions match TRBD2. The germline gives CDR1 LGHNA, CDR2 YNFKEQ. Germline trimming cut 0 bases from V and 7 bases from J; bases unmatched to any gene: 9. The CDR3 covers 16 residues. CDR3 DNA: TGTGCCAGCAGCCAAGATGGTAGCGGGGGACAGAGGACCCAGTACTTC. It specifies CASSQDGSGGQRTQYF.

The chain employs TRBV19 and TRBJ1-5; TRBD1 is a possible D gene (6 bases). V was cut by 6 bases and J by 0 bases, with 12 bases left in between. The germline V gene has CDR1 LNHDA and CDR2 SQIVND (reference sequence). CDR3 length: 15 amino acids. CDR3 in DNA: TGTGCCAGTAGCACGGGACATCCTAGCAATCAGCCCCAGCATTTT. Translated: CASSTGHPSNQPQHF.

CDR3 coding DNA: TGTGCCATCACCCTAGGGCCCACTACTGAAGCTTTCTTT. Its protein is CAITLGPTTEAFF. The chain is built from TRBV10-3 and TRBJ1-1; D is undetermined. The CDR3 contains 13 residues. Looked up from germline, CDR1 is ENHRY and CDR2 is SYGVKD. Deletions cut 7 bases from V and 5 bases from J, with 14 bases between.

The chain combines TRBV5-4 with TRBJ1-5; weak D call: TRBD1 (6 bases). Germline CDR1 reads SGHNT; CDR2 reads YYREEE (reference sequence). The CDR3 is 13 residues long. V shed 0 bases and J shed 7 bases, with 8 bases lying between them. The CDR3 region has the DNA TGTGCCAGCAGCTTGGATCAGGGGCAGCCCCAGCATTTT. Protein product: CASSLDQGQPQHF.

CDR3 region: CASIRKGGRTDTQYF. CDR3 DNA sequence: TGTGCCAGCATCCGTAAAGGGGGCCGAACAGATACGCAGTATTTT. This chain links TRBV7-9 with TRBJ2-3; 7 bases are a match to TRBD1. Germline-derived CDR1 and CDR2 are SEHNR and FQNEAQ (reference sequence). The trim removed 7 bases at V and 3 bases at J, leaving 10 bases unmatched. This CDR3 region has 15 residues. The full variable domain, rest sourced from reference TRBV7-9 and TRBJ2-3, is DTGVSQNPRHKITKRGQNVTFRCDPISEHNRLYWYRQTLGQGPEFLTYFQNEAQLEKSRLLSDRFSAERPKGSFSTLEIQRTEQGDSAMYLCASIRKGGRTDTQYFGPGTRLTVL.

V is TRBV2 and J is TRBJ1-2; D is possibly TRBD1 (5 bases). The CDR3 totals 14 residues. V shed 4 bases and J shed 8 bases, with 17 bases lying between them. CDR1 is SNHLY and CDR2 is FYNNEI in the germline V gene. For the CDR3, the DNA is TGTGCCAGCAGTGGTCGGGGGAGCTATTGGGGCTACACCTTC. Its translation is CASSGRGSYWGYTF.

This CDR3 is CASSLDRGTGSYNEQFF. The CDR3 nucleotides are TGTGCCAGCAGCTTAGATCGGGGGACAGGGTCCTACAATGAGCAGTTCTTC. The chain recombines TRBV7-2 with TRBJ2-1; 9 positions match TRBD1. After removal of 1 base from V and 1 base from J, the junction contained 5 bases not matched to a gene. The CDR3 consists of 17 residues. CDR1 and CDR2 from the germline V gene are SGHTA and FQGNSA.

The rearrangement joins TRBV11-2 to TRBJ2-5; D may be TRBD2 (5 bases). CDR1 SGHAT and CDR2 FQNNGV come from the germline V gene. This CDR3 has 14 residues. V lost 1 base and J lost 4, with 10 bases in between. CDR3 protein: CASSLAGYAETQYF. The CDR3 DNA sequence: TGTGCCAGCAGCTTAGCGGGGTATGCAGAGACCCAGTACTTC.

The chain carries TRBV19 and TRBJ1-5, with 7 bases lining up with TRBD1. The V and J ends lost 4 bases and 4 bases, in that order; junction bases with no gene match: 10. The CDR3 extends over 16 amino acids. The germline CDR1 and CDR2 sequences are LNHDA and SQIVND (reference sequence). This CDR3 is CASSTNPGQRNQPQHF. The CDR3 DNA follows: TGTGCCAGTAGTACAAATCCGGGACAGCGAAATCAGCCCCAGCATTTT.

CDR3 sequence reads: CASRLETLPSNEQFF. CDR3 sequence (DNA): TGTGCCAGCCGACTAGAGACGCTGCCCTCCAATGAGCAGTTCTTC. The chain links TRBV6-1 to TRBJ2-1; D is perhaps TRBD2 (6 bases). This CDR3 comprises 15 residues. From germline, CDR1 is MNHNS and CDR2 SASEGT. Trimming left V 8 bases short and J 6 bases short, with 20 bases between.

The V call is TRBV4-1, the J call TRBJ2-2, with D possibly being TRBD1 (6 bases). CDR1 is MGHRA and CDR2 is YSYEKL in the germline V gene. The CDR3 is 16 residues long. V dropped 3 bases and J dropped 1 base, with 12 bases sitting between them. The DNA for the CDR3 is TGCGCCAGCAGCCAGGTGGGACATTTGAACACCGGGGAGCTGTTTTTT. Protein product: CASSQVGHLNTGELFF.

The J gene is TRBJ2-2, the V gene TRBV4-1, with D perhaps assigned TRBD1 or TRBD2 (6 bases each). Germline-derived CDR1 and CDR2 are MGHRA and YSYEKL. The CDR3 is 17 residues long. Trimming cost V 4 bases and J 3 bases, with 18 bases left between them. CDR3 region: CASSPTRGARDTGELFF. CDR3 nucleotide sequence: TGCGCCAGCAGCCCGACTAGGGGGGCCCGAGACACCGGGGAGCTGTTTTTT.

The chain uses TRBV7-9 and TRBJ2-5, with D maybe TRBD1 (6 bases). The CDR3 contains 15 residues. Germline assignment: CDR1 SEHNR and CDR2 FQNEAQ (reference sequence). V lost 5 bases to trimming and J lost 5 bases, with 18 bases between them. The CDR3 loop reads CASSPPGKRGETQYF. CDR3 nucleotides: TGTGCCAGCAGCCCACCGGGCAAGAGGGGGGAGACCCAGTACTTC.

This clone has a handful of counts. The V call is TRBV5-4, the J call TRBJ1-2; D gene unclear. The CDR3 length is 13 residues. CDR1 is SGHNT, CDR2 YYREEE, per germline (reference sequence). Trimming removed 4 bases at V and 8 bases at J, with 15 bases between. CDR3 region: CASSPTEMFGYTF. The CDR3 DNA reads TGTGCCAGCAGCCCAACGGAAATGTTCGGCTACACCTTC.

This clone was counted a few times. The chain has TRBV29-1 and TRBJ1-4, with 11 nucleotides matching TRBD1. Germline trimming cut 6 bases from V and 7 bases from J; bases unmatched to any gene: 7. The CDR3 sequence is 14 residues long. Germline values: CDR1 SQVTM, CDR2 ANQGSEA. CDR3 region: CSVRTGGYTEKLFF. CDR3 nucleotide sequence: TGCAGCGTGCGGACAGGGGGCTATACTGAAAAACTGTTTTTT.

This chain uses TRBV2 with TRBJ1-2; unclear D gene. This CDR3 contains 14 residues. Trimming took 3 bases from V and 6 from J, leaving 14 bases between them. From germline, CDR1 is SNHLY and CDR2 FYNNEI. In DNA form, the CDR3 reads TGTGCCAGCAGTGATGGTTTCGGGCTGAATGGCTACACCTTC. Protein: CASSDGFGLNGYTF.

This rearrangement joins TRBV5-4 to TRBJ2-7; tentatively, D is TRBD1 (6 bases). The germline V and J ends were trimmed by 4 bases and 3 bases, with 17 bases remaining between them. The CDR3 has 15 residues. From germline, CDR1 is SGHNT and CDR2 YYREEE (reference sequence). The CDR3 reads CASSTPADSLYEQYF. The DNA for the CDR3 is TGTGCCAGCAGCACCCCCGCGGACAGTCTCTACGAGCAGTACTTC.

With respect to this clone: In the same sample, other DNA sequences code for this CDR3. V and J are TRBV29-1 and TRBJ2-7; 8 bases are a match to TRBD2. The CDR3 is 12 residues long. Germline CDR1 and CDR2: SQVTM and ANQGSEA. V gave up 6 bases and J gave up 3 bases; unmatched junction bases: 4. This chain's CDR3 is CSVASGSYEQYF. The CDR3, as DNA: TGCAGCGTGGCCAGCGGGAGCTACGAGCAGTACTTC.

Details on this clone: The sample holds other DNA sequences that translate to the same CDR3. V gene TRBV9 combines with J gene TRBJ1-2; 8 positions match TRBD1. In germline, CDR1 is SGDLS, CDR2 YYNGEE. The CDR3 is 14 amino acids. Trimming removed 0 bases from V and 2 bases from J; junction bases left unmatched: 0. The CDR3 is CASSVGTGNYGYTF. Written as DNA, the CDR3 is TGTGCCAGCAGCGTAGGGACAGGGAACTATGGCTACACCTTC.

The chain combines TRBV7-9 with TRBJ2-2; D unresolved. V dropped 1 base and J dropped 3 bases, with 6 bases sitting between them. Germline V CDR1 and CDR2: SEHNR, FQNEAQ (reference sequence). The CDR3 has 14 amino acids. CDR3: CASSLDMDTGELFF. The CDR3, as DNA: TGTGCCAGCAGCTTAGACATGGACACCGGGGAGCTGTTTTTT.

The chain carries TRBV30 and TRBJ1-4; 7 nucleotides match TRBD1. Per the germline V gene, CDR1 is GTSNPN and CDR2 is SVGIG (reference sequence). This CDR3 comprises 14 residues. After removal of 0 bases from V and 8 bases from J, the junction contained 6 bases not matched to a gene. The CDR3: CAWSVEGAREKLFF. The CDR3 DNA reads as TGTGCCTGGAGTGTCGAGGGGGCGAGAGAAAAACTGTTTTTT.

V is TRBV6-5 and J is TRBJ2-7, with TRBD1 matching 9 bases. Germline CDR1 and CDR2: MNHEY and SVGAGI. The CDR3 has 14 amino acids. J lost 5 bases, V lost 5 bases, and 7 bases had no gene match. As DNA, the CDR3 is TGTGCCAGCAGTAGGGACAGGGCGAAACACGAGCAGTACTTC. Translation gives CASSRDRAKHEQYF.

Here the CDR3 reads CASSQSLGGEAYNEQFF. Written as DNA, the CDR3 is TGCGCCAGCAGCCAATCTCTAGGGGGGGAGGCCTACAATGAGCAGTTCTTC. The rearrangement uses TRBV4-3 and TRBJ2-1; D is possibly TRBD2 (7 bases). The V and J ends lost 2 bases and 2 bases respectively, with 16 bases between them. CDR3 length: 17 residues. Germline CDR1 reads LGHNA; CDR2 reads YSLEER.

This clone was seen a handful of times. Other DNA sequences in the same sample also yield this CDR3. The rearrangement joins TRBV5-6 to TRBJ2-7; D is ambiguous. The CDR3 contains 12 residues. Per the germline V gene, CDR1 is SGHDT and CDR2 is YYEEEE. Trimming removed 0 bases at V and 3 bases at J, with 4 bases between. CDR3 amino acids: CASSLGHYEQYF. The DNA for the CDR3 is TGTGCCAGCAGCTTGGGACACTACGAGCAGTACTTC.

This clone came up once. The chain employs TRBV27 and TRBJ2-1; 8 nucleotides line up with TRBD2. Germline loops: CDR1 MNHEY, CDR2 SMNVEV (reference sequence). After removal of 6 bases from V and 3 bases from J, the junction contained 7 bases not matched to a gene. The CDR3 consists of 15 residues. The DNA for the CDR3 is TGTGCCAGCAGACTAACGGGAGGGAACTACAATGAGCAGTTCTTC. This codes for CASRLTGGNYNEQFF.

The rearrangement uses TRBV7-6 and TRBJ1-4; 7 nucleotides line up with TRBD1. The V segment lost 1 base and the J segment 2 bases; nucleotides outside the gene matches: 4. Germline lookup yields CDR1 SGHVS and CDR2 FNYEAQ. The CDR3 contains 16 residues. The CDR3 DNA reads as TGTGCCAGCAGCTTAGACAGGGGCAGGACTAATGAAAAACTGTTTTTT. Translated: CASSLDRGRTNEKLFF. Full variable domain (outside the CDR3, taken from reference TRBV7-6 and TRBJ1-4): GAGVSQSPRYKVTKRGQDVALRCDPISGHVSLYWYRQALGQGPEFLTYFNYEAQQDKSGLPNDRFSAERPEGSISTLTIQRTEQRDSAMYRCASSLDRGRTNEKLFFGSGTQLSVL.

Regarding this clone: The sample holds other DNA sequences that translate to the same CDR3. The rearrangement uses TRBV5-6 and TRBJ2-7; 7 bases map to TRBD1. The junction had 2 bases not matched to a gene; V was cut back by 0 bases and J by 2 bases. The V gene's germline CDR1 is SGHDT and CDR2 YYEEEE. CDR3 length equals 14 residues. For the CDR3, the DNA is TGTGCCAGCAGCTTGGGACAGGGCGCCTACGAGCAGTACTTC. As protein: CASSLGQGAYEQYF.

V gene TRBV27 combines with J gene TRBJ2-2, with 8 bases matching TRBD2. The CDR3 runs to 17 residues. V trimming: 6 bases; J trimming: 3 bases; junction bases outside the gene matches: 12. The germline gives CDR1 MNHEY, CDR2 SMNVEV (reference sequence). DNA for the CDR3: TGTGCCAGCAGGCCATATTGGCGGGGGGCCGACACCGGGGAGCTGTTTTTT. As protein: CASRPYWRGADTGELFF.